This T cell receptor (beta chain) appears in the sequencing data of a study of identical twins. The study, taken as a whole, reports: Zero-insertion findings could be partly confounded by invariant cells (MAIT and iNKT cells).

In this sample, this clonotype turned up many times. Its cognate antigen is unknown. A universal primer site came from template switching; cDNA carried unique molecular identifiers. TCRdb re-called the 5' RACE reads through MiXCR, storing one row per CDR3 protein. The sample holds 500,000 to 550,000 distinct CDR3 sequences, 20% to 25% seen once. This sample was shared with a second study, whose subject was yellow fever vaccine responses in identical twins. That source notes: Convergence reportedly seemed to mark part of the twins' vaccine T cell response, with personalization marking the rest.

The clonotype comes from a woman under 30 in good health. The sample was CD4+ T cells sorted from blood.

CDR3 amino acids: CASSQEGLAFTDTQYF. Here the CDR3 DNA reads TGCGCCAGCAGCCAAGAGGGACTAGCGTTTACCGATACGCAGTATTTT. This chain connects TRBV4-1 to TRBJ2-3; 10 nucleotides line up with TRBD2. Germline values: CDR1 MGHRA, CDR2 YSYEKL. V trimming: 0 bases; J trimming: 6 bases; junction bases outside the gene matches: 6. The CDR3 loop spans 16 amino acids.